This entry describes one TCR beta chain. Profiling relied on immunoSEQ multiplex PCR, and the TCRdb table lists in-frame clones only, not all of them. The sample carries around 140,000 clones, 84% recorded once. The data stem from a study of blood T cell repertoires in COVID-19. Overall study: Material from acute and convalescent COVID-19 was sourced from the United States, Italy and Spain.

Trimming cost V 3 bases and J 1 base, with 7 bases left between them. CDR1 is WNHNN, CDR2 SYGVQD, per germline (reference sequence). This CDR3 spans 14 amino acids. This chain connects TRBV10-1 to TRBJ2-4, with D tentatively TRBD2 (6 bases). This clonotype was obtained from a man in his sixties with acute or convalescent COVID-19. Material for sequencing was peripheral blood. The CDR3 is CASSDGGAKNIQYF. CDR3 sequence (DNA): TGCGCCAGCAGTGATGGAGGGGCCAAAAACATTCAGTACTTC.